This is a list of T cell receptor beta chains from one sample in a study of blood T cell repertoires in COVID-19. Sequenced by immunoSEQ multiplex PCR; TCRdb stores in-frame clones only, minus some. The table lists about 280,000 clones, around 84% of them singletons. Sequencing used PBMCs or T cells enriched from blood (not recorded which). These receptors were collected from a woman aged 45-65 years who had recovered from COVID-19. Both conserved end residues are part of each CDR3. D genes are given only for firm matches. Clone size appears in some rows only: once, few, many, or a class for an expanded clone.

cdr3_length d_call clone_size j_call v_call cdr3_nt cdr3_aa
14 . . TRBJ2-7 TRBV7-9 TGTGCCAGCGGCCCATTGAGCGGGCACTACGAGCAGTACTTC CASGPLSGHYEQYF
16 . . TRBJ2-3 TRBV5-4 TGTGCCAGCAGCTTGGCGGGGTCCAGGGGAATGGATACGCAGTATTTT CASSLAGSRGMDTQYF
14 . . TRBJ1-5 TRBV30 TGTGCCTGGAGGGGGCAGGGAGGGGCTCAGCCCCAGCATTTT CAWRGQGGAQPQHF
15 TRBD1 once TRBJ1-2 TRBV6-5 TGTGCCAGCAGTTACGCAGGGACAGGGGGATGGGGCTACACCTTC CASSYAGTGGWGYTF
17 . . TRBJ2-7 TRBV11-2 TGTGCCAGCAGCTCAACCGGGGAGTTCAGAGCCTCCTACGAGCAGTACTTC CASSSTGEFRASYEQYF
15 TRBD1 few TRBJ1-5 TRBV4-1 TGCGCCAGCAGGGAGACAGGGCAGCGCAATCAGCCCCAGCATTTT CASRETGQRNQPQHF
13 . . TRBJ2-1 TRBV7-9 TGTGCCAGCAGCTTAGGCGGCCCCAATGAGCAGTTCTTC CASSLGGPNEQFF
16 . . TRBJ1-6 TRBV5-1 TGCGCCAGCAGCTTGAACCCAGGGGCCTATAATTCACCCCTCCACTTT CASSLNPGAYNSPLHF
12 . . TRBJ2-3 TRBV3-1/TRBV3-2 TGTGCCAGCAGCCACGCGACAGATACGCAGTATTTT CASSHATDTQYF
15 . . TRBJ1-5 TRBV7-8 TGTGCCAGCAGCCAAGACGGGGAAGCCAATCAGCCCCAGCATTTT CASSQDGEANQPQHF
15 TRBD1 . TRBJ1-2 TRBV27 TGTGCCAGCAGTTCTGTTGGACAGGGGATCTATGGCTACACCTTC CASSSVGQGIYGYTF
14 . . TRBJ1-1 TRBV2 TGTGCCAGCAGACTTCCCGCAGGGAACACTGAAGCTTTCTTT CASRLPAGNTEAFF
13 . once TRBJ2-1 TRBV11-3 TGTGCCAGCAGCTTAGTTAGAAGAGGTGAGCAGTTCTTC CASSLVRRGEQFF
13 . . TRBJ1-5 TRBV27 TGTGCCAGCAGCAAAGGGGGCAATCAGCCCCAGCATTTT CASSKGGNQPQHF
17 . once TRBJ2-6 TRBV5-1 TGCGCCAGCAGCCGGGGACATGCGAGCTCTGGGGCCAACGTCCTGACTTTC CASSRGHASSGANVLTF
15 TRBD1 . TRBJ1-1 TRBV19 TGTGCCAGTAGTAACCCCTTCCGGGACAGCACTGAAGCTTTCTTT CASSNPFRDSTEAFF
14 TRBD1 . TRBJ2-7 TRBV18 TGTGCCAGCTCACCTACGGGACAGGGCTACGAGCAGTACTTC CASSPTGQGYEQYF
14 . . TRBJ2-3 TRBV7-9 TGTGCCAGCAGCTTAGCGGGGCGAACAGATACGCAGTATTTT CASSLAGRTDTQYF
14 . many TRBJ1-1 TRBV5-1 TGCGCCAGCAGCAGAGACAGAGTGAACACTGAAGCTTTCTTT CASSRDRVNTEAFF
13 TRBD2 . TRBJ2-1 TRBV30 TGTGCCCCAAAAGGGACTAGCCTCTATGAGCAGTTCTTC CAPKGTSLYEQFF
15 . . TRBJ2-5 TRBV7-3 TGTGCCAGCAGCGTTTCGAGTAACCGCCAAGAGACCCAGTACTTC CASSVSSNRQETQYF
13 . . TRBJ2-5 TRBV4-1 TGCGCCAGCAGCGCGACGGGGTTGAAGACCCAGTACTTC CASSATGLKTQYF
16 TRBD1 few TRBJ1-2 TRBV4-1 TGCGCCAGCAGCCAAGCTCCGGGACAGGGGGACTATGGCTACACCTTC CASSQAPGQGDYGYTF
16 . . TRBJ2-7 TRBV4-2 TGTGCCAGCAGCCAAGAAAGGAGCGGGTTCTCCTACGAGCAGTACTTC CASSQERSGFSYEQYF
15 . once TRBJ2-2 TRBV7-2 TGTGCCAGCAGCCGGACAGCTCCGAACACCGGGGAGCTGTTTTTT CASSRTAPNTGELFF
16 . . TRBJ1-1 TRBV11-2 TGTGCCAGCAGCTTAGTTTCAGGGATCGAAAACACTGAAGCTTTCTTT CASSLVSGIENTEAFF
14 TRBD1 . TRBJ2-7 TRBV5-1 TGCGCCAGCAGCTTACAGGGGGCTTTGTACGAGCAGTACTTC CASSLQGALYEQYF
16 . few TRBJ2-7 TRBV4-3 TGCGCCAGCAGCCAAGATTTAGGAGCGGGCTTCTACGAGCAGTACTTC CASSQDLGAGFYEQYF
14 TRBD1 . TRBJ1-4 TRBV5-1 TGCGCCAGCAGCCCGGACAGGGAGGGTGAAAAACTGTTTTTT CASSPDREGEKLFF
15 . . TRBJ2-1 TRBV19 TGTGCCAGTAGTATAGATACAGGTTCCTACAATGAGCAGTTCTTC CASSIDTGSYNEQFF
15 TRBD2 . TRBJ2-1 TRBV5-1 TGCGCCAGCCACTTGCTAGCGGGGGGGGACAATGAGCAGTTCTTC CASHLLAGGDNEQFF
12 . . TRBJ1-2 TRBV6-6 TGTGCCAGCAGCCACCTCAGGGTACCCGACACCTTC CASSHLRVPDTF
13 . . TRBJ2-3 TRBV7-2 TGTGCCAGCAGCTTAGCAGCCACAGATACGCAGTATTTT CASSLAATDTQYF
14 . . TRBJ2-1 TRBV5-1 TGCGCCAGCAGCTTGGAGTCCAGGGAAAATGAGCAGTTCTTC CASSLESRENEQFF
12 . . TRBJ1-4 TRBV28 TGTGCCAGCAGTTTTAGCCCAGAAAAACTGTTTTTT CASSFSPEKLFF
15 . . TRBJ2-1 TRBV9 TGTGCCAGCAGCGCTGGAGGGAGAACCTACAATGAGCAGTTCTTC CASSAGGRTYNEQFF
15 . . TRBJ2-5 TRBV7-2 TGTGCCAGCAGCTTAGGCGGCGGTCTCCAAGAGACCCAGTACTTC CASSLGGGLQETQYF
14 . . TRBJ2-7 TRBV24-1 TGTGCCACCAGTGATGGACAGGGACTAAACGAGCAGTACTTC CATSDGQGLNEQYF
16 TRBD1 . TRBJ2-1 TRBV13 TGTGCCAGCAGCTTCGACAAAATAAGTACAGGGGGTGAGCAGTTCTTC CASSFDKISTGGEQFF
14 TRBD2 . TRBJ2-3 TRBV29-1 TGCAGCGTTGCACGGGGGGGAACCACAGATACGCAGTATTTT CSVARGGTTDTQYF
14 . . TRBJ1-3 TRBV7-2 TGTGCCAGCAGCTTAGGGACTCACGGAAACACCATATATTTT CASSLGTHGNTIYF
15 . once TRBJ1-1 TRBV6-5 TGTGCCAGCAGCCCCCGTGGACAGAGGAACACTGAAGCTTTCTTT CASSPRGQRNTEAFF
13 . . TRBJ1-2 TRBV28 TGTGCCAGCAGTTTAAACTATTACTATGGCTACACCTTC CASSLNYYYGYTF